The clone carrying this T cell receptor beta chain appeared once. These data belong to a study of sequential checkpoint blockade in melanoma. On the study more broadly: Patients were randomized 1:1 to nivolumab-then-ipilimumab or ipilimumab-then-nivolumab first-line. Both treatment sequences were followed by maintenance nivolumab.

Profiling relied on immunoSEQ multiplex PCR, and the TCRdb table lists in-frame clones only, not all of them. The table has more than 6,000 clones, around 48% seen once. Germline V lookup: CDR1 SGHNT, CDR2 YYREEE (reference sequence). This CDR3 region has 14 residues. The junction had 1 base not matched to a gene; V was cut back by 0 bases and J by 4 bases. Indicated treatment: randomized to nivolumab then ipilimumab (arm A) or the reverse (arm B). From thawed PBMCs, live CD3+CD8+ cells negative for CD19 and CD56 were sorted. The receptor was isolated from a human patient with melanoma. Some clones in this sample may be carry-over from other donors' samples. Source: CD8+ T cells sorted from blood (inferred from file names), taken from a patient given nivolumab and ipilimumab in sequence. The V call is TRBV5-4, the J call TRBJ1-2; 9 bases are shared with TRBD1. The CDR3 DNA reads TGTGCCAGCAGCTTGGGGGGACAGGGCTATGGCTACACCTTC. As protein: CASSLGGQGYGYTF.